A selection of T cell receptor beta chains follows, all from one sample in a study of cytomegalovirus exposure and HLA in healthy donors. Profiling relied on immunoSEQ multiplex PCR, and the TCRdb table lists in-frame clones only, not all of them. Here the sample spans approximately 170,000 clones, roughly three quarters being singletons. The sequenced sample was PBMCs. The receptor source for this set is a woman in her thirties or forties in good health and CMV-seropositive. Each CDR3 is given with its conserved first and last residue. D genes are given only for firm matches. The size field is filled for only some rows; it gives once, few, many or a size class.

TRBJ2-2 | NA | once | TRBV5-4 | CASSLEPSAGELFF | TGTGCCAGCAGCTTGGAACCCAGCGCCGGGGAGCTGTTTTTT
TRBJ1-1 | NA | NA | TRBV9 | CASSQGPTPTEAFF | TGTGCCAGCAGCCAGGGGCCAACCCCCACTGAAGCTTTCTTT
TRBJ1-3 | NA | NA | TRBV4-3 | CASSQEGASRGNTIYF | TGCGCCAGCAGCCAAGAGGGGGCCAGTCGGGGAAACACCATATATTTT
TRBJ2-5 | NA | NA | TRBV27 | CASGRLAETQYF | TGTGCCAGCGGCCGCCTCGCCGAGACCCAGTACTTC
TRBJ2-5 | TRBD2 | NA | TRBV14 | CASSPPSLAGKETQYF | TGTGCCAGCAGCCCCCCCTCGCTAGCGGGGAAAGAGACCCAGTACTTC
TRBJ1-1 | NA | NA | TRBV15 | CATSRGTQGSTEAFF | TGTGCCACCAGCAGAGGGACCCAGGGTAGCACTGAAGCTTTCTTT
TRBJ2-1 | TRBD1 | NA | TRBV18 | CASSPMTGNEQFF | TGTGCCAGCTCACCCATGACAGGGAATGAGCAGTTCTTC
TRBJ2-5 | NA | NA | TRBV18 | CASSPGGEETQYF | TGTGCCAGCTCACCAGGAGGGGAAGAGACCCAGTACTTC
TRBJ1-3 | TRBD1 | NA | TRBV6-4 | CASSDSRGQRVNTIYF | TGTGCCAGCAGTGACTCACGGGGACAGAGGGTAAACACCATATATTTT
TRBJ2-5 | NA | NA | TRBV28 | CASRDSGGFDQYF | TGTGCCAGCAGGGACAGTGGGGGCTTCGACCAGTACTTC
TRBJ1-1 | TRBD1 | NA | TRBV18 | CASAPRTGDTEAFF | TGTGCCAGCGCCCCGAGGACAGGGGACACTGAAGCTTTCTTT
TRBJ2-7 | NA | NA | TRBV12-5 | CASGLVLSNDYEQYF | TGTGCTAGTGGTTTGGTACTTTCAAACGACTACGAGCAGTACTTC
TRBJ2-3 | NA | NA | TRBV15 | CATSKSRRTQKEDTQYF | TGTGCCACCAGCAAGTCAAGAAGGACTCAGAAAGAGGATACGCAGTATTTT
TRBJ1-2 | NA | NA | TRBV5-1 | CASSSDRRGYTF | TGCGCCAGCAGCTCGGACAGACGGGGCTACACCTTC
TRBJ2-3 | NA | once | TRBV28 | CASEESTDTQYF | TGTGCCAGCGAGGAATCCACAGATACGCAGTATTTT
TRBJ2-7 | TRBD1 | NA | TRBV2 | CASSAIRDRVNYEQYF | TGTGCCAGCAGTGCGATCCGAGACAGGGTGAACTACGAGCAGTACTTC
TRBJ1-3 | TRBD1 | NA | TRBV11-1 | CASSLRGQVSGNTIYF | TGTGCCAGCAGCTTACGGGGACAGGTCTCTGGAAACACCATATATTTT
TRBJ1-2 | TRBD1 | NA | TRBV7-3 | CASSLDLTPGQGIYGYTF | TGTGCCAGCAGCTTAGACCTTACTCCGGGACAGGGAATCTATGGCTACACCTTC
TRBJ1-2 | NA | few | TRBV6-5 | CASSSPFLREDGYTF | TGTGCCAGCAGTTCCCCCTTCCTTCGGGAGGATGGCTACACCTTC
TRBJ2-7 | NA | NA | TRBV7-2 | CASSSQGAYEQYF | TGTGCCAGCAGCTCTCAGGGCGCCTACGAGCAGTACTTC
TRBJ1-2 | TRBD1 | few | TRBV2 | CASTGTGLYYGYTF | TGTGCCAGCACCGGGACAGGGCTTTACTATGGCTACACCTTC
TRBJ1-6 | NA | once | TRBV5-6 | CASSSPLDSPEGLPPLHF | TGTGCCAGCAGCTCCCCGCTGGACAGTCCGGAAGGTCTGCCACCCCTCCACTTT
TRBJ1-1 | NA | NA | TRBV27 | CASIAGGDTEAFF | TGTGCCAGCATTGCGGGGGGGGACACTGAAGCTTTCTTT
TRBJ1-4 | TRBD1 | NA | TRBV4-3 | CASSQDRWTGGEKLFF | TGCGCCAGCAGCCAAGATCGGTGGACAGGGGGGGAAAAACTGTTTTTT
TRBJ1-4 | TRBD1 | NA | TRBV5-1 | CASSFRGADEKLFF | TGCGCCAGCAGCTTCAGGGGGGCGGATGAAAAACTGTTTTTT
TRBJ2-3 | TRBD2 | NA | TRBV9 | CASSVVGSGATDTQYF | TGTGCCAGCAGCGTAGTTGGTAGCGGGGCCACAGATACGCAGTATTTT
TRBJ2-5 | NA | NA | TRBV27 | CASSPMGPETQYF | TGTGCCAGCAGCCCCATGGGCCCGGAGACCCAGTACTTC
TRBJ2-5 | NA | NA | TRBV25-1 | CASSEGGTLGRETQYF | TGTGCCAGCAGTGAGGGGGGAACCCTGGGGCGAGAGACCCAGTACTTC
TRBJ1-5 | NA | NA | TRBV28 | CARNRGGAGINQPQHF | TGTGCCAGGAATCGTGGGGGGGCGGGGATAAATCAGCCCCAGCATTTT
TRBJ1-6 | NA | once | TRBV28 | CASSSRRTVVSPLHF | TGTGCCAGCAGTTCTCGACGGACAGTCGTTTCACCCCTCCACTTT
TRBJ2-2 | NA | NA | TRBV5-5 | CASSWGTTNTGELFF | TGTGCCAGCAGCTGGGGGACAACCAACACCGGGGAGCTGTTTTTT
TRBJ2-2 | TRBD1 | NA | TRBV7-7 | CASSQGDRGFPGELFF | TGTGCTAGCAGCCAGGGGGACAGGGGGTTTCCCGGGGAGCTGTTTTTT
TRBJ1-2 | NA | NA | TRBV30 | CAWRHDTGDGMGYTF | TGTGCCTGGAGACACGATACAGGCGATGGGATGGGCTACACCTTC
TRBJ2-1 | TRBD1 | NA | TRBV4-1 | CASSQRTGGYNEQFF | TGCGCCAGCAGCCAGCGGACAGGGGGCTACAATGAGCAGTTCTTC
TRBJ2-2 | TRBD1 | NA | TRBV29-1 | CSGAGAGGRTGELFF | TGCAGCGGAGCTGGGGCAGGGGGCCGCACCGGGGAGCTGTTTTTT